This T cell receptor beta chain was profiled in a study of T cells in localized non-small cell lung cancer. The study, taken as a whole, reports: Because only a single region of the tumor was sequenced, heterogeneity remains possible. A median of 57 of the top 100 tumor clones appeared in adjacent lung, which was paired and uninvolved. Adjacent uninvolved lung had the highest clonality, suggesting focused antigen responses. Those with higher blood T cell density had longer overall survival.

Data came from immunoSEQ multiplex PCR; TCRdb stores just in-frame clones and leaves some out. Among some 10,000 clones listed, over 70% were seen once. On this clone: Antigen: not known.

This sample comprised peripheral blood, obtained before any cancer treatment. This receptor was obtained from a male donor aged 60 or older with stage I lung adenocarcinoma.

The CDR3 region has the DNA TGTGCCAGCAGAACTCCAGGGGTAAATTCACCCCTCCACTTT. Its protein is CASRTPGVNSPLHF. The J gene is TRBJ1-6, the V gene TRBV2; tentative D call: TRBD1 (6 bases). The CDR3 has 14 amino acids. The germline V and J ends were trimmed by 6 bases and 7 bases, with 13 bases remaining between them. The germline V gene encodes CDR1 SNHLY and CDR2 FYNNEI.